The text below deals with one T cell receptor beta chain. Its antigen is as yet unknown. This entry is derived from a study of graft-versus-host responses after intestinal transplantation. In the study overall: Anti-thymocyte globulin was used for induction in all recipients, who then took tacrolimus and steroids for approximately 3 years.

The table came from immunoSEQ multiplex PCR; TCRdb's copy has only in-frame clones and leaves some out. The profile covers approximately 90,000 clones, with 93% appearing a single time and 2% to 2.5% taken by the ten largest. Study-level results: The study found high graft-versus-host to host-versus-graft clonal ratios in allografts of patients with graft-donor T cell macrochimerism. Circulating GvH clone levels at their peak were associated with HvG declines (early post-transplant). Ileal or blood samples showed some GvH clones first, and such clones were also found in recipient marrow.

The specimen was unstimulated CD8+ T cells sorted from spleen or lymph node cells, collected before intestinal transplant. The receptor's source is a human donor who received an intestinal transplant.

This CDR3 reads CATSRVRQGAYNEQFF. The CDR3 DNA reads as TGTGCCACCAGCAGAGTTAGACAGGGGGCCTACAATGAGCAGTTCTTC. This chain connects TRBV15 to TRBJ2-1; 9 nucleotides align to TRBD1. The germline V gene has CDR1 LNHNV and CDR2 YYDKDF (reference sequence). The V and J ends lost 1 base and 2 bases, in that order; junction bases with no gene match: 3. The length of the CDR3 is 16 residues.